This section outlines one TCR beta chain sequence together with its context. It lacks a known antigen. The sample holds no much larger clone one base away, and base qualities are not on file. In light of the paper, this sample's time point label describes: persistent/refractory GD, antithyroid drugs over 5 years with positive TRAb. For both TCR sequencing and RNA sequencing, RNA was extracted from PBMCs using TRIzol. The diagnosis of Graves' disease followed American Thyroid Association guidelines. The patients came from an endocrinology department in Xi'an, China. Each patient gave around 9.2 milliliters of peripheral blood, collected in an EDTA anticoagulant tube. Ficoll Paque Plus density gradient separation was used to isolate PBMCs, and no further T cell sorting was performed. An Agilent 2100 Bioanalyzer and agarose gel were used to assess RNA quality, and a NanoDrop 2000 was used to measure RNA concentration.

This specimen belongs to a study of regulatory T cells in long-lasting Graves disease (dated by TCRdb to the early 2020s). Context from the whole study: To count as having persistent Graves' disease, a patient had to have received antithyroid drug treatment for over 5 years with TSH receptor autoantibodies remaining persistently positive. In the clinical cohort, patients with persistent Graves' disease had used antithyroid drugs for an average of around ten years. Peripheral blood TCR sequencing and RNA sequencing compared persistent Graves' disease patients with newly diagnosed Graves' disease patients. The study took place in China and was registered as a clinical trial. A total of 35 or so samples underwent TCR sequencing: approximately 13 from persistent and 20 from newly diagnosed Graves' disease patients. Broader findings and caveats from the paper: The authors noted that the small sample size was a limitation that may lower accuracy. Preferential use of TRBV28, TRBJ1-2 and TRBJ2-5 was observed in persistent disease, whereas TRBV20-1 and TRBJ2-1 were favored in newly diagnosed disease. Lower TCR Shannon entropy and fewer highly expanded clones were observed in persistent Graves' disease patients than in newly diagnosed patients, which suggested clonal expansion. Only the TCR beta chain was sequenced and analyzed. Because the primary lesion, thyroid tissue, could not be accessed, the study looked at peripheral blood alone. A larger number of public clonotypes was shared among persistent patients (around 3,000) than among newly diagnosed patients (about 990).

Trimming at the junction amounts to 6 bases on V and 0 bases on J, and the germline ends lie 9 bases apart. Taken from cysteine to phenylalanine, the CDR3 has 15 residues. The DNA shown is the 45-base CDR3, in frame from base 1. Sequences ENHRY (CDR1) and SYGVKD (CDR2) are obtained from the germline V gene. The library was obtained by multiplex PCR. The instrument was an Illumina HiSeq 4000. CDR3 regions were amplified by Arm-PCR with iRepertoire HTBI primers to construct TCR beta libraries. Before sequencing, the PCR products went through gel purification. The published analysis was carried out like this. Gene usage analysis of CDR3 amino acid clonotypes relied on the roughly 67 TRBV and about 15 TRBJ segments identified across samples. Filtered high-quality paired reads were merged into contigs using COPE and FqMerger. Contigs were aligned with BLAST to IMGT TRBV, TRBD and TRBJ reference genes, and CDR3 was defined per IMGT. Any clonotype with a frequency above 0.1% was counted as a highly expanded clone. Repertoire diversity was measured by Shannon entropy, and V-J evenness by the Gini coefficient. Clonotypes shared by more than one individual were considered public. Using fastp trimming at Q25 and MiXCR clonotype assembly, TCRdb reanalyzed the public sequencing data and kept in-frame beta chains. All rows with the same CDR3 protein become a single entry with the most common DNA and genes. The V and J calls were not made by the authors but by TCRdb's processing. The sample table lists 310,000 or so distinct CDR3 sequences, around 20% of them with a count of one. The ten top clones hold roughly 29% of the sample.

The specimen comprised peripheral blood mononuclear cells (PBMCs), sampled when the disease was refractory, from a patient treated with antithyroid drugs. The TCR comes from a female donor with Graves disease. The chain joins TRBV10-3 to TRBJ1-6, with an unclear D gene assignment. The bases are TGTGCCATCAGGGCACCTAGCTCCTATAATTCACCCCTCCACTTT. The resulting protein is CAIRAPSSYNSPLHF.